The text below deals with one T cell receptor (beta chain). Participants, roughly 18 to 90 years old, spanned around 25 US areas. The CDR3 runs 15 residues. After removal of 6 bases from V and 5 bases from J, the junction contained 5 bases not matched to a gene. Germline-derived CDR1 and CDR2 are MNHEY and SVGAGI. This record belongs to a study of blood T cell repertoires in COVID-19. For the study at large: The samples span acute and convalescent COVID-19 from the United States, Italy and Spain.

The table came from immunoSEQ multiplex PCR; TCRdb's copy has only in-frame clones and leaves some out. The table lists some 300,000 clones, over 75% of them singletons. Input material: PBMCs or T cells enriched from blood (not recorded which). The sequence derives from a woman aged 30 to 39 who had recovered from COVID-19. The V call is TRBV6-5, the J call TRBJ1-6, with 9 positions matching TRBD1. CDR3 bases: TGTGCCAGCAGCCCCGGACAGGGGAATAATTCACCCCTCCACTTT. Protein product: CASSPGQGNNSPLHF.